Presented here are 8 T cell receptor beta chains from one specimen sequenced in a study of technical replicates of blood from a few donors. Produced via immunoSEQ multiplex PCR; TCRdb's table is partial and in-frame only. The table records under 70,000 clones, about 86% of them present only once. Sequencing was carried out using PBMCs. The receptors come from a human donor in good health. Some clones in this sample may be carry-over from other donors' samples.

The genes are TRBV30 and TRBJ2-3; TRBD1 might be the D (5 bases). The germline CDR1 and CDR2 sequences are GTSNPN and SVGIG (reference sequence). CDR3 length: 14 residues. V was trimmed by 5 bases and J by 2 bases, leaving 14 bases between them. This chain's CDR3 is CAWQRGLATDTQYF. CDR3 bases: TGTGCCTGGCAAAGGGGCTTAGCCACAGATACGCAGTATTTT.

V usage is TRBV7-2 and J usage is TRBJ1-2; 9 bases map to TRBD1. Germline V gene lookup returns CDR1 SGHTA and CDR2 FQGNSA. The CDR3 is 16 residues long. Trimming took 3 bases from V and 4 from J; bases not matched to a gene: 9. DNA for the CDR3: TGTGCCAGCAGCTTTTTGACACAGGGGGCCGGCTATGGCTACACCTTC. It specifies CASSFLTQGAGYGYTF.

The rearrangement uses TRBV6-1 and TRBJ1-1; D gene unclear. V was pared by 3 bases and J by 0 bases, with 11 bases between. Germline V lookup: CDR1 MNHNS, CDR2 SASEGT. This CDR3 contains 15 residues. Here the CDR3 reads CASSDQLTLNTEAFF. CDR3 DNA: TGTGCCAGCAGTGACCAACTAACTTTGAACACTGAAGCTTTCTTT.

The chain has TRBV5-1 and TRBJ2-7; 9 bases match TRBD1. Per germline, CDR1 SGHRS and CDR2 YFSETQ. Losses at the gene ends were 8 bases for V and 6 bases for J; bases not matched to a gene: 3. CDR3 length: 11 residues. The chain's CDR3 is CASGTGFEQYF. DNA for the CDR3: TGCGCCAGTGGGACAGGGTTCGAGCAGTACTTC. Looking up the rest from reference TRBV5-1 and TRBJ2-7 gives the full variable domain: KAGVTQTPRYLIKTRGQQVTLSCSPISGHRSVSWYQQTPGQGLQFLFEYFSETQRNKGNFPGRFSGRQFSNSRSEMNVSTLELGDSALYLCASGTGFEQYFGPGTRLTVT.

The chain combines TRBV4-1 with TRBJ2-3, with a possible D match to TRBD1 (6 bases). The germline CDR1 and CDR2 sequences are MGHRA and YSYEKL. The V and J ends lost 2 bases and 2 bases respectively, with 11 bases between them. The CDR3 covers 15 residues. Here the CDR3 DNA reads TGCGCCAGCAGCCAAAGGACAGCCTACACAGATACGCAGTATTTT. Translation: CASSQRTAYTDTQYF.

V gene TRBV5-1 combines with J gene TRBJ2-1, with 8 bases matching TRBD2. This CDR3 contains 14 residues. Germline V gene lookup returns CDR1 SGHRS and CDR2 YFSETQ. The junction had 12 bases not matched to a gene; V was cut back by 8 bases and J by 8 bases. This chain's CDR3 is CASQSRGGRDEQFF. CDR3 DNA: TGCGCCAGTCAATCACGGGGGGGTAGGGATGAGCAGTTCTTC.

CDR3 DNA: TGTGCCAGCAGCGCCGGGACTAGCGTCACCTACGAGCAGTACTTC. Translated: CASSAGTSVTYEQYF. The chain recombines TRBV6-1 with TRBJ2-7; 10 nucleotides agree with TRBD2. The V gene end was trimmed by 6 bases and the J gene end by 2 bases; junction bases not matched to a gene: 7. The CDR3 is 15 amino acids. CDR1 MNHNS and CDR2 SASEGT come from the germline V gene.

V gene TRBV10-3 combines with J gene TRBJ2-7; TRBD1 is a possible D gene (5 bases). V was trimmed by 3 bases and J by 7 bases, leaving 16 bases between them. CDR1 and CDR2 from the germline V gene are ENHRY and SYGVKD. The CDR3 extends over 14 amino acids. CDR3 bases: TGTGCCATCAGTGAAAGGGGCGACTTAAGGGAGCAGTACTTC. Amino acids: CAISERGDLREQYF.